This T cell receptor (beta chain) was identified during a study of T cell responses to AZD1222 COVID-19 vaccine. Sequencing used immunoSEQ multiplex PCR; TCRdb keeps in-frame clones, though not all of them. The sample holds around 94,000 clones; less than 90% are singletons and the top ten take less than 4%. Study conclusions and caveats: Regions 160-218 and 743-854 held dominance among vaccine-associated CD4 TCRs, which spanned spike. No repertoire was sampled before or during the peak T cell response, only after it. Clonal diversity was possibly underestimated; the donors were predominantly white British and more often female.

To note about this clone: Its specificity is unknown.

Germline CDR1 SGDLS, CDR2 YYNGEE. The CDR3 consists of 13 residues. V was cut by 0 bases and J by 15 bases, with 16 bases left in between. The source is an adult in good health. The rearrangement uses TRBV9 and TRBJ2-1, with D perhaps TRBD1 (5 bases). Material: peripheral blood, obtained on day 0 of AZD1222 vaccination. Here the CDR3 DNA reads TGTGCCAGCAGCGTAGAAGCCCCAGGGTGGCTGTTCTTC. It translates to CASSVEAPGWLFF.